Listed here are 15 T cell receptor beta chains from one sample, sequenced in a study of early T cells in non-severe SARS-CoV-2 infection. TCRdb reprocessed the 5' RACE reads via MiXCR and lists one record per CDR3 protein. The sample yields around 53,000 distinct CDR3 sequences, approximately 9.8% seen once. Sequenced: whole blood. These receptors originate from an adult who was a healthcare worker with PCR-confirmed SARS-CoV-2 infection or an uninfected control (not recorded which).

A few counts support this clonotype. The chain employs TRBV6-1 and TRBJ2-7; weak D call: TRBD1 (5 bases). Trimming took off 0 bases at V and 2 bases at J, with 8 bases between the two ends. Germline V gene sequence: CDR1 MNHNS, CDR2 SASEGT. CDR3 length equals 14 residues. The CDR3 loop reads CASSEAARAYEQYF. Here the CDR3 DNA reads TGTGCCAGCAGTGAAGCCGCCAGGGCCTACGAGCAGTACTTC.

In its sample, this clonotype was seen many times. V is TRBV5-4 and J is TRBJ2-5; perhaps D is TRBD1 or TRBD2 (5 bases each). The CDR3 spans 13 residues. V gave up 3 bases and J gave up 2 bases, with 8 bases separating them. Germline V gene sequence: CDR1 SGHNT, CDR2 YYREEE (reference sequence). As DNA, the CDR3 is TGTGCCAGCAGCTGGGGACCGCAAGAGACCCAGTACTTC. Protein product: CASSWGPQETQYF.

The J gene is TRBJ1-2, the V gene TRBV20-1; the D gene is possibly TRBD1 (5 bases). Germline V lookup: CDR1 DFQATT, CDR2 SNEGSKA (reference sequence). CDR3 length equals 14 residues. The V and J ends lost 5 bases and 8 bases respectively, with 21 bases between them. The CDR3 sequence: CSAGHGTFERGYTF. The CDR3 region has the DNA TGCAGTGCTGGCCACGGGACTTTCGAACGGGGCTACACCTTC.

Ten or more counts support this clonotype. The chain joins TRBV20-1 to TRBJ2-7; 7 bases fit TRBD1. With V trimmed by 4 bases and J by 2 bases, 5 bases remained unmatched. The CDR3 sequence is 13 residues long. The germline V gene has CDR1 DFQATT and CDR2 SNEGSKA (reference sequence). This chain's CDR3 is CSANRGQTYEQYF. For the CDR3, the DNA is TGCAGTGCTAACCGGGGACAGACCTACGAGCAGTACTTC.

This clonotype came up many times. The J gene is TRBJ1-2, the V gene TRBV6-1; no reliable D call. Trimming pared 0 bases from V and 0 bases from J, leaving 8 bases between. Germline CDR1 and CDR2: MNHNS and SASEGT. This CDR3 is built from 15 residues. As DNA, the CDR3 is TGTGCCAGCAGTGAAGCGGGGTTTACTAACTATGGCTACACCTTC. This codes for CASSEAGFTNYGYTF.

At least ten counts were recorded for this clonotype. The rearrangement uses TRBV5-1 and TRBJ1-1, with 8 bases lining up with TRBD1. The germline V gene encodes CDR1 SGHRS and CDR2 YFSETQ. CDR3 length: 14 amino acids. Trimming at V came to 5 bases and at J to 1 base, leaving 4 bases not matched to a gene. The CDR3 bases are TGCGCCAGCAGACCGGGACAGGAGAACACTGAAGCTTTCTTT. Protein product: CASRPGQENTEAFF.

This clonotype was seen at least ten times. The CDR3 protein is CASTDDRDYTDTQYF. Written as DNA, the CDR3 is TGTGCCAGTACTGATGACCGGGACTACACAGATACGCAGTATTTT. The chain links TRBV19 to TRBJ2-3, with 7 bases fitting TRBD2. The germline gives CDR1 LNHDA, CDR2 SQIVND (reference sequence). The CDR3 spans 15 residues. Trimming cost V 7 bases and J 2 bases; bases outside gene matches: 9.

There are many counts of this clonotype. The chain links TRBV12-3 or TRBV12-4 to TRBJ2-1; tentative D call: TRBD2 (5 bases). Trimming shortened V by 6 bases and J by 9 bases, and 15 bases separated the two germline ends. There are 13 residues in the CDR3. The DNA for the CDR3 is TGTGCCAGCAGCAGCGGACTTTTAGCTGAGCAGTTCTTC. This codes for CASSSGLLAEQFF.

The V gene is TRBV11-2, the J gene TRBJ1-1; no clear D. Germline V gives CDR1 SGHAT, CDR2 FQNNGV. The CDR3 spans 13 residues. V lost 7 bases and J 6 bases, leaving 15 bases between the germline ends. CDR3 amino acids: CASTVHSGAEAFF. The CDR3, as DNA: TGTGCCAGCACCGTACATTCGGGAGCTGAAGCTTTCTTT.

This clonotype has just a few counts. The chain uses TRBV29-1 and TRBJ2-7; maybe TRBD2 (6 bases). Germline loops: CDR1 SQVTM, CDR2 ANQGSEA. CDR3 length equals 12 residues. V was cut by 7 bases and J by 7 bases, with 17 bases left in between. The DNA for the CDR3 is TGCAGCGGCGGGGACTCTCAGCGAGAGCAGTACTTC. Translating gives CSGGDSQREQYF.

The genes are TRBV27 and TRBJ2-7; 8 nucleotides align to TRBD2. CDR3 size: 16 residues. The V gene's germline CDR1 is MNHEY and CDR2 SMNVEV (reference sequence). The trim removed 4 bases at V and 4 bases at J, leaving 12 bases unmatched. CDR3 coding DNA: TGTGCCAGCAGTTCGAAGGCGGCGGGAGGTCGATACGAGCAGTACTTC. This encodes CASSSKAAGGRYEQYF.

This clonotype was seen ten or more times. The chain is built from TRBV3-1 and TRBJ2-5, with D maybe TRBD1 (6 bases). V was cut by 3 bases and J by 5 bases, with 16 bases left in between. This CDR3 is 15 amino acids long. CDR1 is LGHDT, CDR2 YNNKEL, per germline (reference sequence). CDR3 in amino acids: CASSQGPGHQETQYF. Written as DNA, the CDR3 is TGTGCCAGCAGCCAGGGTCCGGGACATCAGGAGACCCAGTACTTC.

This clonotype showed up many times. The CDR3 here is CASSPQGAGYTF. In DNA, the CDR3 is TGTGCCAGCAGTCCGCAGGGGGCGGGCTACACCTTC. This chain joins TRBV7-9 and TRBJ1-2; 8 bases align to TRBD1. The CDR3 has 12 amino acids. J was trimmed by 8 bases and V by 6 bases; bases with no gene match: 5. Germline CDR1 and CDR2: SEHNR and FQNEAQ (reference sequence).

This clonotype was picked up a small number of times. This rearrangement joins TRBV20-1 to TRBJ1-1, with D possibly TRBD1 on 6 matching bases. The CDR3 has 14 residues. Trimming took 3 bases from V and 0 from J, leaving 11 bases between them. CDR1 is DFQATT, CDR2 SNEGSKA, per germline (reference sequence). The CDR3 DNA reads as TGCAGTGCTAGGGGAGGGGGGGTGAACACTGAAGCTTTCTTT. Translation gives CSARGGGVNTEAFF.

This clonotype was counted ten times or more. This chain links TRBV2 with TRBJ1-2; D not resolved. With 3 bases removed from V and 8 bases from J, the gap between germline ends came to 10 bases. CDR3 size: 12 residues. Germline CDR1 is SNHLY and CDR2 is FYNNEI. The CDR3 loop reads CASSEESQGYTF. For the CDR3, the DNA is TGTGCCAGCAGTGAGGAGTCGCAGGGCTACACCTTC.